These 17 T cell receptor beta chains came from one sample sequenced in a study of cytomegalovirus exposure and HLA in healthy donors listed by TCRdb under 2017. The library was produced with the immunoSEQ multiplex PCR assay. Sourced from immuneACCESS, this table was stored by TCRdb with only in-frame sequences that have V and J called. A share of the clones is absent; for the studies checked, an unresolved V gene accounts for under half, and the remainder has no known explanation. Recorded for this sample are 150,000 to 200,000 clones; 75% to 90% of them occurred a single time. About 16% of the sample comes from the top ten. Sequenced material: PBMCs. The receptors originated from a man between 18 and 29 years old in good health and CMV-seropositive.

This clone appeared once. The rearrangement joins TRBV6-5 to TRBJ2-7, with 8 bases aligning to TRBD2. Trimming cost V 6 bases and J 4 bases; bases outside gene matches: 8. CDR3 length: 14 residues. Germline CDR1 and CDR2: MNHEY and SVGAGI. The CDR3 protein is CASSPSGTSYEQYF. The CDR3 DNA follows: TGTGCCAGCAGCCCATCCGGGACTAGTTACGAGCAGTACTTC.

The chain uses TRBV14 and TRBJ2-7; TRBD2 is a possible D gene (5 bases). The CDR3 runs to 13 residues. Germline V gives CDR1 SGHDN, CDR2 FVKESK. Deletions cut 1 base from V and 3 bases from J, with 7 bases between. CDR3 in amino acids: CASSQAGIYEQYF. DNA for the CDR3: TGTGCCAGCAGCCAAGCCGGGATCTACGAGCAGTACTTC.

The chain is built from TRBV9 and TRBJ2-5; 9 bases align to TRBD1. Germline V gene data show CDR1 as SGDLS and CDR2 as YYNGEE. The length of the CDR3 is 14 residues. The V gene end was trimmed by 3 bases and the J gene end by 6 bases; junction bases not matched to a gene: 6. DNA of the CDR3: TGTGCCAGCAGCGCTGGGGACAGGGAGAAGACCCAGTACTTC. Amino acids: CASSAGDREKTQYF.

The gene calls are TRBV10-3 and TRBJ1-5, with D unresolved. Germline assignment: CDR1 ENHRY and CDR2 SYGVKD. This CDR3 comprises 14 residues. V lost 8 bases and J lost 2, with 13 bases in between. CDR3 nucleotide sequence: TGTGCCATCCGGGAAGGAGCACGCAATCAGCCCCAGCATTTT. As protein: CAIREGARNQPQHF.

This chain joins TRBV6-6 and TRBJ2-5, with unresolved D. This CDR3 has 14 residues. Trimming took off 2 bases at V and 5 bases at J, with 12 bases between the two ends. Germline loops: CDR1 MNHNY, CDR2 SVGAGI (reference sequence). In nucleotides, the CDR3 is TGTGCCAGCAGTTACGGCCCGTTCACGGAGACCCAGTACTTC. Its protein is CASSYGPFTETQYF.

This chain links TRBV5-1 with TRBJ1-2; TRBD1 agrees at 8 bases. With 4 bases clipped from V and 3 bases from J, the junction kept 5 bases outside the gene matches. This CDR3 has 14 amino acids. Germline values: CDR1 SGHRS, CDR2 YFSETQ. This CDR3 is CASSAGTGDYGYTF. In DNA form, the CDR3 reads TGCGCCAGCAGCGCTGGGACAGGTGACTATGGCTACACCTTC. The full variable domain, rest sourced from reference TRBV5-1 and TRBJ1-2, is KAGVTQTPRYLIKTRGQQVTLSCSPISGHRSVSWYQQTPGQGLQFLFEYFSETQRNKGNFPGRFSGRQFSNSRSEMNVSTLELGDSALYLCASSAGTGDYGYTFGSGTRLTVV.

The chain recombines TRBV5-1 with TRBJ1-1; no firm D call. The CDR3 is made up of 15 amino acids. V was clipped by 4 bases and J by 5 bases, with 18 bases between them. Germline values: CDR1 SGHRS, CDR2 YFSETQ. In DNA form, the CDR3 reads TGCGCCAGCAGCATAGAAGGAGGGAGTTTGACTGAAGCTTTCTTT. Its translation: CASSIEGGSLTEAFF. Variable domain in full (rest from reference TRBV5-1 and TRBJ1-1): KAGVTQTPRYLIKTRGQQVTLSCSPISGHRSVSWYQQTPGQGLQFLFEYFSETQRNKGNFPGRFSGRQFSNSRSEMNVSTLELGDSALYLCASSIEGGSLTEAFFGQGTRLTVV.

The rearrangement uses TRBV9 and TRBJ2-1; 9 bases are shared with TRBD2. Looked up from germline, CDR1 is SGDLS and CDR2 is YYNGEE. The CDR3 covers 16 residues. Germline trimming cut 1 base from V and 7 bases from J; bases unmatched to any gene: 9. CDR3 sequence: CASSVLVSGSKNEQFF. The CDR3 nucleotides read TGTGCCAGCAGCGTATTGGTTAGCGGGAGCAAAAATGAGCAGTTCTTC.

The chain joins TRBV29-1 to TRBJ2-5; tentatively, D is TRBD1 (6 bases). The CDR3 runs to 12 residues. Germline V lookup: CDR1 SQVTM, CDR2 ANQGSEA. The V and J ends lost 7 bases and 4 bases respectively, with 13 bases between them. In DNA, the CDR3 is TGCAGCGGGCGACAGGAGTTAGAGACCCAGTACTTC. It translates to CSGRQELETQYF.

J is TRBJ2-7 and V is TRBV19, with 16 positions matching TRBD2. The germline V gene has CDR1 LNHDA and CDR2 SQIVND (reference sequence). There are 14 residues in the CDR3. V dropped 4 bases and J dropped 9; count of bases not matched to a gene: 3. The CDR3 nucleotides are TGTGCCAGTAGTACAGGGACTAGCGGGAGGGCGCAGTACTTC. This sequence encodes CASSTGTSGRAQYF.

The V call is TRBV5-4, the J call TRBJ2-1; possibly TRBD1 for D (5 bases). The V and J ends lost 1 base and 4 bases respectively, with 9 bases between them. The CDR3 is made up of 14 amino acids. Germline CDR1 reads SGHNT; CDR2 reads YYREEE (reference sequence). Written as DNA, the CDR3 is TGTGCCAGCAGCTTGTTGGGGCCTTACAATGAGCAGTTCTTC. Translated: CASSLLGPYNEQFF.

The gene calls are TRBV27 and TRBJ1-1, with D possibly matching TRBD1 (5 bases). V shed 2 bases and J shed 7 bases, with 14 bases lying between them. This CDR3 has 14 amino acids. Per the germline V gene, CDR1 is MNHEY and CDR2 is SMNVEV (reference sequence). CDR3: CASSLGIAGDEAFF. The CDR3 nucleotides are TGTGCCAGCAGTTTAGGCATTGCGGGGGATGAAGCTTTCTTT.

This sequence joins TRBV6-6 and TRBJ1-1; 7 bases are shared with TRBD1. The CDR3 runs 11 residues. Trimming cost V 6 bases and J 8 bases; bases outside gene matches: 3. The V gene's germline CDR1 is MNHNY and CDR2 SVGAGI (reference sequence). This CDR3 is CASRADREAFF. For the CDR3, the DNA is TGTGCCAGCAGAGCGGACAGGGAAGCTTTCTTT.

The gene calls are TRBV6-5 and TRBJ2-7; 7 bases agree with TRBD1. This CDR3 has 12 residues. V lost 5 bases and J lost 4; bases outside the gene matches: 2. The germline V gene encodes CDR1 MNHEY and CDR2 SVGAGI. In DNA form, the CDR3 reads TGTGCCAGCAGTCACAGGGGATACGAGCAGTACTTC. It encodes CASSHRGYEQYF.

J is TRBJ2-7 and V is TRBV6-6, with TRBD2 identical over 10 bases. The CDR3 runs to 14 residues. V was clipped by 4 bases and J by 3 bases; unmatched bases: 3. The germline gives CDR1 MNHNY, CDR2 SVGAGI (reference sequence). This CDR3 reads CASSLAGGYYEQYF. CDR3 DNA sequence: TGTGCCAGCAGTTTAGCGGGGGGCTACTACGAGCAGTACTTC.

The rearrangement uses TRBV11-1 and TRBJ2-5; TRBD1 matches 7 bases. CDR3 length: 13 amino acids. Germline loops: CDR1 SGHAT, CDR2 FQDESV (reference sequence). V shed 5 bases and J 1 base; nucleotides not matched to a gene: 1. CDR3 DNA sequence: TGTGCCAGCAGCGCAGGGGGCCAAGAGACCCAGTACTTC. Its translation: CASSAGGQETQYF.

The chain combines TRBV11-2 with TRBJ2-7; possibly TRBD1 for D (5 bases). The CDR3 length is 15 residues. Deletions cut 0 bases from V and 0 bases from J, with 9 bases between. Per the germline V gene, CDR1 is SGHAT and CDR2 is FQNNGV. This CDR3 reads CASSLDRQGSYEQYF. CDR3 DNA sequence: TGTGCCAGCAGCTTAGATAGGCAGGGCTCCTACGAGCAGTACTTC.